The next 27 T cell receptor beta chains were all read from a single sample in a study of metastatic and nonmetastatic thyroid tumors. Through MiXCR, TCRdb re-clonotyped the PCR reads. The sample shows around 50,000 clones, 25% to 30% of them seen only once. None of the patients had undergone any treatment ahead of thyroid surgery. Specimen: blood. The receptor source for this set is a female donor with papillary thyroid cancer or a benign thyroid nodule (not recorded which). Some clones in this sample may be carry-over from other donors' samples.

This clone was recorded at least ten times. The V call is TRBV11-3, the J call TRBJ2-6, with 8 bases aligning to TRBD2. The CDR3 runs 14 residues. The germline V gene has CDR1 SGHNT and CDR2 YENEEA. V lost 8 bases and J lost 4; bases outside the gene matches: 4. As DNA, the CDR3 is TGTGCCAGCTCGCGGGGGGCGGGGGCCAACGTCCTGACTTTC. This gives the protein CASSRGAGANVLTF.

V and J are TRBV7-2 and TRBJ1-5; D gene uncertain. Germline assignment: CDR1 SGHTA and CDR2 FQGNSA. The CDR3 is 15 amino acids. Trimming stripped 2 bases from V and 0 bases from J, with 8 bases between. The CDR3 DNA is TGTGCCAGCAGCTTATCAGGAATTAGCAATCAGCCCCAGCATTTT. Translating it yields CASSLSGISNQPQHF.

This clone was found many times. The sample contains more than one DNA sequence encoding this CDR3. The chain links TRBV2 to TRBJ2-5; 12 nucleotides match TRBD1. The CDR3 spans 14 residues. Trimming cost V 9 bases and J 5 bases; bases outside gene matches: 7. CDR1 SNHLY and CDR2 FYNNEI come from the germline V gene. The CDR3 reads CASSGTGGAETQYF. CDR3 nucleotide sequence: TGTGCCAGTTCCGGGACAGGGGGCGCGGAGACCCAGTACTTC.

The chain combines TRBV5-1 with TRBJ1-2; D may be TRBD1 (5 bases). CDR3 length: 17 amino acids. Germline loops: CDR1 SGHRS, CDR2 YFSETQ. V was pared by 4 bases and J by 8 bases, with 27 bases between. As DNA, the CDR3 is TGCGCCAGCAGCCCGGGGGACTATCAGGGTATGACTAGAGGCTACACCTTC. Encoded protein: CASSPGDYQGMTRGYTF.

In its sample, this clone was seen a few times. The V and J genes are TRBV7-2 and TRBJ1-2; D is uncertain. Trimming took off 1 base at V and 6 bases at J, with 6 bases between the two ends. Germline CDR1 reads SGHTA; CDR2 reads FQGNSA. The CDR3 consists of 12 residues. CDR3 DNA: TGTGCCAGCAGCTTAGAATGGGATGGCTACACCTTC. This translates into CASSLEWDGYTF.

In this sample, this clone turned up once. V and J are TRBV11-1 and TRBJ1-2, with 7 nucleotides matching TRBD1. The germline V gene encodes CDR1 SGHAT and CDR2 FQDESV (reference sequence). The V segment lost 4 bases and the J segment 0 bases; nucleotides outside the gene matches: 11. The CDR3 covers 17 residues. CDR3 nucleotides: TGTGCCAGCAGCTCACCCCCTGACAGGGCGGCTAACTATGGCTACACCTTC. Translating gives CASSSPPDRAANYGYTF.

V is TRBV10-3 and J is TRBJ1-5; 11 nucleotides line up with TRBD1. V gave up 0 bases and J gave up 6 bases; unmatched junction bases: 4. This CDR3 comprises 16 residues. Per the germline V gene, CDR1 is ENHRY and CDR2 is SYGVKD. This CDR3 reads CAISESRTGGPQPQHF. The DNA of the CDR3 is TGTGCCATCAGTGAGTCTAGGACAGGGGGCCCTCAGCCCCAGCATTTT.

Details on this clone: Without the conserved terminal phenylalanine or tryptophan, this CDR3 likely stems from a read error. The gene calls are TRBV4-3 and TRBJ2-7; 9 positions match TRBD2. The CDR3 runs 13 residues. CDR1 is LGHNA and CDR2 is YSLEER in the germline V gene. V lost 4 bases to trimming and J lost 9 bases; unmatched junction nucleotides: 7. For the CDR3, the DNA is TGCGCCAGCAGCCCGGCGGGAGGGTATGTGCAGTACTTA. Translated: CASSPAGGYVQYL.

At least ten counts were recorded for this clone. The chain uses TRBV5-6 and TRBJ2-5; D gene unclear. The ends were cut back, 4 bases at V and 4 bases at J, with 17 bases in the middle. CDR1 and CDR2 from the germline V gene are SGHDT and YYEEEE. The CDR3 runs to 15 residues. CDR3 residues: CASSPVGPRAETQYF. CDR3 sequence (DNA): TGTGCCAGCAGCCCCGTGGGCCCTAGGGCAGAGACCCAGTACTTC.

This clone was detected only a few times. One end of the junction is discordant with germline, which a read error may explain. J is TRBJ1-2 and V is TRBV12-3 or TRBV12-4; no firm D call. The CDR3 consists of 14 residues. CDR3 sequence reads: CASSWRGANYGHTF. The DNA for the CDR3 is TGTGCCAGCAGTTGGCGGGGAGCTAACTATGGCCACACCTTC.

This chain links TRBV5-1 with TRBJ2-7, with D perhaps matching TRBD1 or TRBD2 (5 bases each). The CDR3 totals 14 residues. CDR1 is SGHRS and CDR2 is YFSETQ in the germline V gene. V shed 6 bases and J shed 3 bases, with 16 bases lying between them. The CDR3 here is CASNEGPGRYEQYF. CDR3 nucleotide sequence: TGCGCCAGCAACGAGGGACCCGGACGCTACGAGCAGTACTTC.

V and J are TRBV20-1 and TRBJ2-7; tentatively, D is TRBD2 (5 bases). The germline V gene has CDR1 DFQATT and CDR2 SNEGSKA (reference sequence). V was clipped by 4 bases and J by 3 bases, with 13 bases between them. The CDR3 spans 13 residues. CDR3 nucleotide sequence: TGCAGTGCTACCCTCACTAGAGGCTACGAGCAGTACTTC. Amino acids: CSATLTRGYEQYF.

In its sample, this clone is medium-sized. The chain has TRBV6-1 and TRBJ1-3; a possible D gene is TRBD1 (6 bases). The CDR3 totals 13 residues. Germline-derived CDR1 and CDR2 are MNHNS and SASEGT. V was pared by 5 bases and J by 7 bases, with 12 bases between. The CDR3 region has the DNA TGTGCCAGCAGTACCTCGGACAGCAACACCATATATTTT. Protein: CASSTSDSNTIYF.

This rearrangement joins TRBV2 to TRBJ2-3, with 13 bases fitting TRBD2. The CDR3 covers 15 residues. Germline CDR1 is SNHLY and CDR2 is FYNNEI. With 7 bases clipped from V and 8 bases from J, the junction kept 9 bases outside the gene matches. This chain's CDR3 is CASNYGLAGVSTQYF. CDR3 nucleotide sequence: TGTGCCAGCAACTACGGACTAGCGGGAGTTAGTACGCAGTATTTT.

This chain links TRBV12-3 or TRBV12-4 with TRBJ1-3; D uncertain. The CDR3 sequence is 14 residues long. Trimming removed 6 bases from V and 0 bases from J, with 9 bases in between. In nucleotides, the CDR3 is TGTGCCAGCAGCTCCTTCCCCTCTGGAAACACCATATATTTT. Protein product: CASSSFPSGNTIYF.

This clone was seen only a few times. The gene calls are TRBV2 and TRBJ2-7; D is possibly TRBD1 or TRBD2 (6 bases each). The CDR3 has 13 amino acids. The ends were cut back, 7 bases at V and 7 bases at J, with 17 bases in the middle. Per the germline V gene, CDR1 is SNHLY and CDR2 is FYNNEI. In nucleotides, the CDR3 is TGTGCCAGCACTTCCCTGGGGGCGGGGGAGCAGTACTTC. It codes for CASTSLGAGEQYF.

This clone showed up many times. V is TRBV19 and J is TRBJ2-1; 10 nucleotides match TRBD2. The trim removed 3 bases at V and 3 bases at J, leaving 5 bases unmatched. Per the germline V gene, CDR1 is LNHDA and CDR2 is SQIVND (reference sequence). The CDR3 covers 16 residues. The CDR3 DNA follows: TGTGCCAGTAGTATGTTCACTAGCGGGATCTACAATGAGCAGTTCTTC. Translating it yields CASSMFTSGIYNEQFF.

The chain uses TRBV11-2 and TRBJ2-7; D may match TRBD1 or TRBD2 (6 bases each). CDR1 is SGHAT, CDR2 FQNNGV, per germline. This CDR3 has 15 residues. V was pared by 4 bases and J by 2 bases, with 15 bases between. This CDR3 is CASSSRGAGTYEQYF. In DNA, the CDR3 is TGTGCCAGCAGCTCAAGGGGGGCAGGCACCTACGAGCAGTACTTC.

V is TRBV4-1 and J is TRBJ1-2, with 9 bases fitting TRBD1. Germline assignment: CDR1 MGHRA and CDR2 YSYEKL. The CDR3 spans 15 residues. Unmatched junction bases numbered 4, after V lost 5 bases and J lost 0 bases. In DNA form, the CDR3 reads TGCGCCAGCAGCAAACAGGGGGCCACTAACTATGGCTACACCTTC. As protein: CASSKQGATNYGYTF.

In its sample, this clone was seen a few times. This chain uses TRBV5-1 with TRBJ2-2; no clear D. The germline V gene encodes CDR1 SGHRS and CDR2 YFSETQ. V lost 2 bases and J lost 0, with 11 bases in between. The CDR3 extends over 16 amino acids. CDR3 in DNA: TGCGCCAGCAGCTTCCAAAGCTCTTCGAACACCGGGGAGCTGTTTTTT. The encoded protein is CASSFQSSSNTGELFF.

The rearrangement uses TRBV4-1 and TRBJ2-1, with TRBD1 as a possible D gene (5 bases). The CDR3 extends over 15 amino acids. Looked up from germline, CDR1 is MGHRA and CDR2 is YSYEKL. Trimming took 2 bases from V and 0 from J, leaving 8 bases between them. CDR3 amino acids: CASSQRTPSYNEQFF. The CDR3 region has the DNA TGCGCCAGCAGCCAAAGGACACCCTCCTACAATGAGCAGTTCTTC.

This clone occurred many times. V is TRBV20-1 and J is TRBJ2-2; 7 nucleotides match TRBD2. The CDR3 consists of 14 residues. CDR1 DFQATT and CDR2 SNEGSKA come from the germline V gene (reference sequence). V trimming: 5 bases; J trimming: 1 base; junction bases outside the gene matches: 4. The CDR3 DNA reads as TGCAGTGCTCTCAGCGGGATGAACACCGGGGAGCTGTTTTTT. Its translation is CSALSGMNTGELFF.

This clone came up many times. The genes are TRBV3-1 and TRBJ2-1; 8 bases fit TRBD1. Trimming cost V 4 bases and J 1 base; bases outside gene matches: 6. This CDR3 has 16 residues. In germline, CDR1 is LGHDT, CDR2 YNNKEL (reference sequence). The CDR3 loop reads CASSLAGQGSYNEQFF. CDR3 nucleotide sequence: TGTGCCAGCAGCCTAGCCGGACAGGGTTCCTACAATGAGCAGTTCTTC.

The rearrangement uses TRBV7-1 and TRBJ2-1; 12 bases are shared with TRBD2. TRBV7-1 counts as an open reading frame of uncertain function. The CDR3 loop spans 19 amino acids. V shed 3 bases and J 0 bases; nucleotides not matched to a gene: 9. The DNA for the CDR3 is TGTGCCAGCAGCTCCTCTAGCGGGGGGGCCCTCCGCTCCTACAATGAGCAGTTCTTC. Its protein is CASSSSSGGALRSYNEQFF.

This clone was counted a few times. The CDR3 DNA is TGCGCCAGCAGCTTGGGGGCCGGGAACACTGAAGCTTTCTTT. Protein product: CASSLGAGNTEAFF. The chain combines TRBV5-1 with TRBJ1-1; D gene uncertain. CDR3 size: 14 residues. The V and J ends lost 0 bases and 1 base respectively, with 7 bases between them. Germline V gene data show CDR1 as SGHRS and CDR2 as YFSETQ.

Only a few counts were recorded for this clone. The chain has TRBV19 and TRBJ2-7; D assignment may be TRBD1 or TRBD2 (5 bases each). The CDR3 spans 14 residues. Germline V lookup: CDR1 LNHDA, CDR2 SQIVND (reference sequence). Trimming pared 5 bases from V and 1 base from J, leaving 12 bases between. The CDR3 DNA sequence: TGTGCCAGTAGTGGAGACTGGGGGTCCTACGAGCAGTACTTC. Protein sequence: CASSGDWGSYEQYF.

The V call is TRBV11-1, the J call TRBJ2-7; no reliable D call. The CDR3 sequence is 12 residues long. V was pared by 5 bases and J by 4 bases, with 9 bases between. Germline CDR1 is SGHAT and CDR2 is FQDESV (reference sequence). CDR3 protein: CASSLLVYEQYF. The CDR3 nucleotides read TGTGCCAGCAGCCTACTCGTATACGAGCAGTACTTC.